Listed below are T cell receptor beta chains from one sample, sequenced in a study of blood T cell repertoires in COVID-19. Generated by immunoSEQ multiplex PCR, the TCRdb table keeps only in-frame clones and is missing some. The repertoire includes around 160,000 clones, approximately 91% of them detected once, and 2.3% sits in the top ten. The sequenced sample consisted of peripheral blood. The receptor source for this set is a human donor in a cohort sampled during active COVID-19. The CDR3 runs from the conserved cysteine through the conserved F or W. Each record gives: J gene, clone size, D gene, V gene, CDR3 protein, CDR3 DNA. A D gene is named only where the DNA matches it firmly. A row's size may be missing; if present it is once, few, many or a size class.

TRBJ2-7	NA	NA	TRBV7-2	CASSLRAIGAEQYF	TGTGCCAGCAGCTTACGAGCCATAGGGGCCGAGCAGTACTTC
TRBJ2-1	NA	NA	TRBV11-2	CASSLRSIGGPLF	TGTGCCAGCAGCTTAAGGTCAATAGGGGGACCCCTCTTC
TRBJ1-6	few	NA	TRBV7-3	CASSLAGGSASPLHF	TGTGCCAGCAGCTTAGCCGGGGGGTCGGCTTCACCCCTCCACTTT
TRBJ1-2	NA	NA	TRBV10-3	CAISEKGENYGYTF	TGTGCCATCAGTGAGAAGGGGGAAAACTATGGCTACACCTTC
TRBJ2-2	NA	TRBD2	TRBV7-9	CASSSQRTSGGNTGELFF	TGTGCCAGCAGCTCCCAACGGACTAGCGGGGGGAACACCGGGGAGCTGTTTTTT
TRBJ2-4	NA	TRBD2	TRBV6-5	CASSLTSRNIQYF	TGTGCCAGCAGTTTGACTAGCCGGAACATTCAGTACTTC
TRBJ1-3	NA	NA	TRBV7-3	CASSLTGGFGNTIYF	TGTGCCAGCAGTCTGACAGGCGGGTTTGGAAACACCATATATTTT
TRBJ2-3	NA	NA	TRBV11-1	CASSSTITHTGDTQYF	TGTGCCAGCAGCTCCACTATCACACACACAGGAGATACGCAGTATTTT
TRBJ1-6	NA	TRBD1	TRBV5-4	CASSLGQGANNSPLHF	TGTGCCAGCAGCTTGGGACAGGGGGCTAATAATTCACCCCTCCACTTT
TRBJ2-4	NA	TRBD2	TRBV18	CASSPAGGRAKNIQYF	TGTGCCAGCTCACCCGCGGGGGGTAGGGCCAAAAACATTCAGTACTTC
TRBJ2-1	NA	NA	TRBV5-1	CASQTRGGEQFF	TGCGCCAGCCAAACTAGGGGGGGCGAGCAGTTCTTC
TRBJ2-7	NA	NA	TRBV6-6	CASSYSRQGGEQYF	TGTGCCAGCAGTTACTCGCGGCAGGGCGGCGAGCAGTACTTC
TRBJ1-2	once	TRBD1	TRBV27	CASSRRTGEDGYTF	TGTGCCAGCAGTCGACGGACAGGGGAAGATGGCTACACCTTC
TRBJ2-5	NA	TRBD1	TRBV19	CASSRTGGAETQYF	TGTGCCAGTAGCCGCACAGGGGGCGCAGAGACCCAGTACTTC
TRBJ1-1	NA	NA	TRBV6-5	CASSSIRGPNTEAFF	TGTGCCAGCAGTTCTATAAGGGGCCCGAACACTGAAGCTTTCTTT
TRBJ1-5	NA	NA	TRBV4-3	CASSQDRGNQPQHF	TGCGCCAGCAGCCAAGATAGAGGAAATCAGCCCCAGCATTTT
TRBJ2-7	NA	NA	TRBV19	CASSARPSSYEQYF	TGTGCCAGTAGTGCCCGACCTAGCTCCTACGAGCAGTACTTC
TRBJ2-1	NA	NA	TRBV19	CASRGSGVLSYNEQFF	TGTGCCAGTAGGGGGTCAGGGGTACTCTCCTACAATGAGCAGTTCTTC
TRBJ2-1	NA	TRBD2	TRBV19	CASSTRGGPGQFF	TGTGCCAGTAGTACGCGGGGGGGCCCTGGGCAGTTCTTC
TRBJ1-6	NA	NA	TRBV9	CASSVGQGNNSPLHF	TGTGCCAGCAGCGTAGGGCAGGGCAACAATTCACCCCTCCACTTT
TRBJ1-6	NA	NA	TRBV5-4	CASSFGASYNSPLHF	TGTGCCAGCAGCTTCGGAGCTTCCTATAATTCACCCCTCCACTTT
TRBJ2-7	NA	TRBD1	TRBV6-2/TRBV6-3	CASSHPRTGSYEQYF	TGTGCCAGCAGTCACCCACGGACAGGCTCCTACGAGCAGTACTTC
TRBJ2-3	once	NA	TRBV11-3	CASSQAGDTQYF	TGTGCCAGCTCACAGGCGGGGGATACGCAGTATTTT
TRBJ1-5	NA	NA	TRBV7-2	CASSSLMGGNQPQHF	TGTGCCAGCAGCTCTCTTATGGGGGGGAATCAGCCCCAGCATTTT
TRBJ2-1	NA	TRBD1	TRBV28	CASSLPGQGRTQFF	TGTGCCAGCAGTCTCCCGGGACAGGGGCGTACGCAGTTCTTC
TRBJ2-5	NA	TRBD1	TRBV13	CASSPPLTGTGRETQYF	TGTGCCAGCAGCCCACCCCTAACCGGGACAGGGCGAGAGACCCAGTACTTC
TRBJ1-1	NA	NA	TRBV6-5	CASSFTGAAAEAFF	TGTGCCAGCAGTTTCACAGGAGCTGCGGCTGAAGCTTTCTTT
TRBJ1-1	NA	NA	TRBV7-2	CATQREMNTEAFF	TGTGCCACCCAGCGGGAGATGAACACTGAAGCTTTCTTT
TRBJ1-2	NA	TRBD1	TRBV15	CATSRGLHPGQNYGYTF	TGTGCCACCAGCAGAGGACTCCATCCGGGACAGAACTATGGCTACACCTTC
TRBJ2-5	NA	TRBD1	TRBV6-2/TRBV6-3	CASSKPRQGARGTQETQYF	TGTGCCAGCAGCAAACCCCGACAGGGGGCGCGGGGAACCCAAGAGACCCAGTACTTC
TRBJ1-2	NA	TRBD1	TRBV30	CAWSVRGLKDGYTF	TGTGCCTGGAGTGTAAGGGGGCTAAAAGATGGCTACACCTTC
TRBJ1-1	once	NA	TRBV5-1	CASSLGHRGTEAFF	TGCGCCAGCAGCTTGGGACACCGGGGCACTGAAGCTTTCTTT
TRBJ1-5	NA	TRBD1	TRBV6-5	CASSPTGYSNQPQHF	TGTGCCAGCAGCCCGACAGGGTATAGCAATCAGCCCCAGCATTTT
TRBJ2-5	NA	TRBD1	TRBV7-2	CASSTVGGYRGTQYF	TGTGCCAGCAGCACAGTAGGGGGCTACCGAGGGACCCAGTACTTC
TRBJ1-1	once	NA	TRBV11-2	CASSPLAQPNTEAFF	TGTGCCAGCAGCCCGCTGGCACAGCCTAACACTGAAGCTTTCTTT
TRBJ1-5	once	NA	TRBV28	CASRTRQAPSNQPQHF	TGTGCCAGCAGAACTCGACAGGCCCCGAGCAATCAGCCCCAGCATTTT
TRBJ2-2	few	NA	TRBV4-3	CASSQGYNQGTGELFF	TGCGCCAGCAGCCAAGGGTATAATCAGGGCACCGGGGAGCTGTTTTTT
TRBJ1-6	NA	NA	TRBV7-2	CASSLNGGGNSPLHF	TGTGCCAGCAGCTTAAATGGGGGAGGAAATTCACCCCTCCACTTT
TRBJ2-7	NA	TRBD1	TRBV2	CASSGQGTGEQYF	TGTGCCAGCAGTGGACAGGGTACGGGCGAGCAGTACTTC
TRBJ1-5	many	NA	TRBV5-6	CASSGAGKGQPQHF	TGTGCCAGCAGCGGGGCCGGTAAGGGACAGCCCCAGCATTTT
TRBJ1-1	NA	NA	TRBV6-5	CASSYSRGTEAFF	TGTGCCAGCAGTTACTCTAGGGGCACTGAAGCTTTCTTT
TRBJ1-1	NA	NA	TRBV18	CASSPDRTTPEAFF	TGTGCCAGCTCACCAGACAGAACCACACCTGAAGCTTTCTTT
TRBJ2-1	NA	TRBD2	TRBV3-1/TRBV3-2	CASSPLSSGGLYNEQFF	TGTGCCAGCAGCCCACTTTCTAGCGGGGGACTATACAATGAGCAGTTCTTC
TRBJ2-1	NA	TRBD1	TRBV19	CASSMDRDAYNEQFF	TGTGCCAGTAGTATGGACAGGGATGCCTACAATGAGCAGTTCTTC
TRBJ2-4	NA	NA	TRBV28	CASSRSGGQDIQYF	TGTGCCAGCAGCAGATCCGGGGGTCAGGACATTCAGTACTTC
TRBJ2-1	NA	NA	TRBV3-1/TRBV3-2	CASSPGIAYNEQFF	TGTGCCAGCAGCCCCGGGATAGCCTACAATGAGCAGTTCTTC
TRBJ2-5	NA	TRBD1	TRBV28	CASSSARGYQETQYF	TGTGCCAGCAGTTCTGCCAGGGGGTACCAAGAGACCCAGTACTTC
TRBJ2-5	NA	TRBD1	TRBV7-8	CASSLNRGVGETQYF	TGTGCCAGCAGCTTAAACAGGGGAGTCGGAGAGACCCAGTACTTC
TRBJ2-5	NA	TRBD2	TRBV11-3	CASSPGLAGRRETQYF	TGTGCCAGCTCCCCGGGACTAGCGGGAAGGCGGGAGACCCAGTACTTC
TRBJ2-7	NA	NA	TRBV5-4	CASSLDRTYEQYF	TGTGCCAGCAGCTTGGACAGAACCTACGAGCAGTACTTC